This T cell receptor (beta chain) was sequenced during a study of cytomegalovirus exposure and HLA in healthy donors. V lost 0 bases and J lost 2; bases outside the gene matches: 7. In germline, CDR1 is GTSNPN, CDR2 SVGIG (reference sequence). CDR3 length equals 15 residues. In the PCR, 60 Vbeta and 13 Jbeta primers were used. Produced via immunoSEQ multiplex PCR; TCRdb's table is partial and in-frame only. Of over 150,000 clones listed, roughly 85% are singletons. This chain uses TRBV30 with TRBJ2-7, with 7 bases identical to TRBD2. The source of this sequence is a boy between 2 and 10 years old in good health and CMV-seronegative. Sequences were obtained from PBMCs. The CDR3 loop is CAWSVGSGYAYEQYF. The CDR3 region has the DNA TGTGCCTGGAGTGTGGGTAGCGGGTATGCCTACGAGCAGTACTTC.